The rows below give T cell receptor beta chains drawn from one sample of a study of early T cells in non-severe SARS-CoV-2 infection. TCRdb recomputed calls from the 5' RACE reads with MiXCR, one row per CDR3 protein. The sample holds some 83,000 distinct CDR3 sequences, more than 9% seen once. This specimen was whole blood, taken at baseline. The source is an adult who was a healthcare worker with PCR-confirmed SARS-CoV-2 infection or an uninfected control (not recorded which). CDR3s include the opening cysteine and the closing phenylalanine or tryptophan. D genes are given only for firm matches. Size is omitted from some rows. Given values are once, few, many or a class for expanded clones.

size	J	V	D	DNA	CDR3
NA	TRBJ2-1	TRBV12-3/TRBV12-4	TRBD2	TGTGCCAGCAGTTTTGCGGGAGGGTCCTACAATGAGCAGTTCTTC	CASSFAGGSYNEQFF
many	TRBJ1-2	TRBV12-3/TRBV12-4	NA	TGTGCCAGCAGTTTCTTCAGGGACTATGGCTACACCTTC	CASSFFRDYGYTF
NA	TRBJ2-1	TRBV7-6	TRBD2	TGTGCCAGCAGCCCCCTAGTGCGGGAGATCCAGGGTGAGCAGTTCTTC	CASSPLVREIQGEQFF
many	TRBJ2-7	TRBV7-9	NA	TGTGCCAGCAGCAGTCCAAGACAGAAACCCTACGAGCAGTACTTC	CASSSPRQKPYEQYF
NA	TRBJ2-1	TRBV4-2	NA	TGTGCCAGCAGCCAAGAAGAGGCCACCTACAATGAGCAGTTCTTC	CASSQEEATYNEQFF
many	TRBJ2-7	TRBV20-1	NA	TGCAGTGCTACGTTACCAGGATACTACGAGCAGTACTTC	CSATLPGYYEQYF
many	TRBJ2-7	TRBV9	TRBD2	TGTGCCAGCAGCGTAGAGGCGGGAGGAGTTCGCGAGCAGTACTTC	CASSVEAGGVREQYF
few	TRBJ2-3	TRBV9	TRBD2	TGTGCCAGCAGCGAACCGGGACTAGAATTGTATTTT	CASSEPGLELYF
many	TRBJ2-7	TRBV15	NA	TGTGCCACCAGCAGAGCGGGGGAACAGTTCCCAACCTACGAGCAGTACTTC	CATSRAGEQFPTYEQYF
few	TRBJ2-7	TRBV3-1	NA	TGTGCCAGCAGCCAAGACCGCGGGTTCTCCTACGAGCAGTACTTC	CASSQDRGFSYEQYF
NA	TRBJ1-6	TRBV7-9	TRBD1	TGTGCCAGCAGCACGGTGACAGGGACGAATTCACCCCTCCACTTT	CASSTVTGTNSPLHF
many	TRBJ2-3	TRBV5-1	TRBD2	TGCGCTACCGGGGAAGCGGGAGACCGTACGCAGTATTTT	CATGEAGDRTQYF
few	TRBJ2-3	TRBV5-6	NA	TGTGCCAGCAGCTTGGGGACTCTCACAGATACGCAGTATTTT	CASSLGTLTDTQYF
NA	TRBJ2-7	TRBV18	TRBD1	TGTGCCAGCTCCCGGACAGGCGACTACGAGCAGTACTTC	CASSRTGDYEQYF
NA	TRBJ2-5	TRBV20-1	NA	TGCAGTGCCCCTTCCAACGGCCAAGAGACCCAGTACTTC	CSAPSNGQETQYF
few	TRBJ2-7	TRBV7-9	NA	TGTGCCAGCAGCCGCATATCCGAGACCTACGAGCAGTACTTC	CASSRISETYEQYF
few	TRBJ2-2	TRBV10-3	TRBD1	TGTGCCATCAAGGGGATGGGGACAGGGAACACCGGGGAGCTGTTTTTT	CAIKGMGTGNTGELFF
few	TRBJ2-7	TRBV7-8	TRBD2	TGTGCCAGCAGCTTAGGGGGACTAGCATCGAACGAGCAGTACTTC	CASSLGGLASNEQYF
few	TRBJ2-5	TRBV28	NA	TGTGCCAGCAGCCCCCCGCGGTCAGAGCAAGAGACCCAGTACTTC	CASSPPRSEQETQYF
NA	TRBJ2-2	TRBV18	NA	TGTGCCAGCTCACCTAGGCTAGGCATGAACACCGGGGAGCTGTTTTTT	CASSPRLGMNTGELFF
NA	TRBJ1-6	TRBV4-2	NA	TGTGCCAGCAGCCAAGCGGGGGGAGGACGTTATTCACCCCTCCACTTT	CASSQAGGGRYSPLHF
many	TRBJ2-1	TRBV6-4	NA	TGTGCCAGCAGTTTCGGTGAGAACAATGAGCAGTTCTTC	CASSFGENNEQFF
few	TRBJ2-4	TRBV5-3	NA	TGTGCCAGAAGTGGAGGGCCCCTACCCAAAAACATTCAGTACTTC	CARSGGPLPKNIQYF
NA	TRBJ2-5	TRBV4-1	TRBD2	TGCGCCAGCAGCCACGAGCCGGGACTAGCGGCCCAAGAGACCCAGTACTTC	CASSHEPGLAAQETQYF
few	TRBJ1-5	TRBV7-2	TRBD1	TGTGCCAGCAGGCCGACAGGGATGAATCAGCCCCAGCATTTT	CASRPTGMNQPQHF
many	TRBJ1-5	TRBV5-1	NA	TGCGCCAGCAGCCGGGACGGCCATAGCAATCAGCCCCAGCATTTT	CASSRDGHSNQPQHF
many	TRBJ2-7	TRBV2	NA	TGTGCCAGCAGGGAGACGATGGAGAATTTCTACGAGCAGTACTTC	CASRETMENFYEQYF
few	TRBJ2-5	TRBV27	TRBD1	TGTGCCAGTTCAGCCGGGACAGGGACAGAGACCCAGTACTTC	CASSAGTGTETQYF
many	TRBJ2-2	TRBV11-2	TRBD1	TGTGCCAGCAGCCCCAGGACAGGGCCAAACACCGGGGAGCTGTTTTTT	CASSPRTGPNTGELFF
few	TRBJ2-1	TRBV19	NA	TGTGCCAGTAATCCTACGGGCCTTAGCGGAGGAACTTACAATGAGCAGTTCTTC	CASNPTGLSGGTYNEQFF
many	TRBJ2-7	TRBV6-2/TRBV6-3	TRBD1	TGTGCCAGCAAGGGACAGGGGATTAACTACGAGCAGTACTTC	CASKGQGINYEQYF
NA	TRBJ2-2	TRBV20-1	NA	TGCAGTGCCACAAAACCGGGACGGTACACCGGGGAGCTGTTTTTT	CSATKPGRYTGELFF